Listed below are T cell receptor beta chains from one sample, sequenced in a study of STAT3 mutations in large granular lymphocyte leukemia. Generated by immunoSEQ multiplex PCR, the TCRdb table keeps only in-frame clones and is missing some. The table has 37,000 or so clones, over 75% seen once. The source material was PBMCs. These receptors were taken from a human donor with T large granular lymphocyte leukemia. Some clones in this sample may be carry-over from other donors' samples. CDR3s include the opening cysteine and the closing phenylalanine or tryptophan. Fields, in order: clone size, V gene, CDR3 length, J gene, D gene, CDR3 DNA, CDR3 protein. A D gene is named only where the DNA matches it firmly. Only part of the rows carry a size: once, few, many, or a class if the clone is expanded.

NA	TRBV7-2	14	TRBJ2-7	NA	TGTGCCAGCGCTCAACAGGGAACCTCCTACGAGCAGTACTTC	CASAQQGTSYEQYF
NA	TRBV30	12	TRBJ1-3	NA	TGTGCCTGGAACCCCTCTGGAAACACCATATATTTT	CAWNPSGNTIYF
NA	TRBV5-1	15	TRBJ2-7	NA	TGCGCCAGCAGCTCTCCCGGGACACCTGTTATGGAGCAGTACTTC	CASSSPGTPVMEQYF
NA	TRBV20-1	11	TRBJ2-1	NA	TGCAGTGCTAGACCGGGTCATGAGCAGTTCTTC	CSARPGHEQFF
NA	TRBV15	15	TRBJ1-2	TRBD1	TGTGCCACCAGCAGACCTGGACAGGTTAACTATGGCTACACCTTC	CATSRPGQVNYGYTF
NA	TRBV6-1	16	TRBJ2-7	NA	TGTGCCAGCAGTGGCGGGATTGAGAGCCTTACCTACGAGCAGTACTTC	CASSGGIESLTYEQYF
NA	TRBV7-2	14	TRBJ2-1	TRBD1	TGTGCCAGCAGCTGGGTGACAGGGGTGGATGAGCAGTTCTTC	CASSWVTGVDEQFF
NA	TRBV7-2	16	TRBJ1-5	TRBD1	TGTGCCAGCAGCGAAAGACAGGGGATAAGCAATCAGCCCCAGCATTTT	CASSERQGISNQPQHF
NA	TRBV6-1	15	TRBJ2-5	NA	TGTGCCAGCAGCCCACGTACGGGGATCCAAGAGACCCAGTACTTC	CASSPRTGIQETQYF
NA	TRBV29-1	13	TRBJ2-1	NA	TGCAGCGTCGAGGAGACAGGAGATAATGAGCAGTTCTTC	CSVEETGDNEQFF
once	TRBV2	16	TRBJ2-4	NA	TGTGCCAGCAGTGGGGTAGCCTATGGGGCCAAAAACATTCAGTACTTC	CASSGVAYGAKNIQYF
NA	TRBV5-4	15	TRBJ2-5	NA	TGTGCCAGCAGCCAGGCAGAGAGGCGGCAAGAGACCCAGTACTTC	CASSQAERRQETQYF
NA	TRBV10-1	16	TRBJ2-3	NA	TGCGCCAGCAGTGAGTCGGGCGGGGGCCGCACAGATACGCAGTATTTT	CASSESGGGRTDTQYF
NA	TRBV7-2	14	TRBJ1-2	TRBD1	TGTGCCAGCACCTCGGGAAGACAGGGCTATGGCTACACCTTC	CASTSGRQGYGYTF
NA	TRBV4-2	14	TRBJ1-1	NA	TGTGCCAGCAGCCAAGGGGCAGGGAGAACTGAAGCTTTCTTT	CASSQGAGRTEAFF
once	TRBV5-1	13	TRBJ2-2	NA	TGCGCCAGCAGCTTGGCGGGAACCGGGGAGCTGTTTTTT	CASSLAGTGELFF
NA	TRBV19	14	TRBJ2-2	NA	TGTGCCAGTAGTATGGGTAGAGACACCGGGGAGCTGTTTTTT	CASSMGRDTGELFF
once	TRBV27	16	TRBJ2-2	NA	TGTGCCAGCAGTTTAATGGGGACGCTGAACACCGGGGAGCTGTTTTTT	CASSLMGTLNTGELFF
NA	TRBV5-1	16	TRBJ2-3	TRBD1	TGCGCCAGCAGCTTGGCCTTGGACAGGGGCGCAGATACGCAGTATTTT	CASSLALDRGADTQYF
NA	TRBV29-1	12	TRBJ1-2	NA	TGCAGCGTTGGGCAGCAGGGCTATGGCTACACCTTC	CSVGQQGYGYTF
once	TRBV7-9	14	TRBJ2-1	NA	TGTGCCAGCAGCTTAGTGGGCTCCTACAATGAGCAGTTCTTC	CASSLVGSYNEQFF
NA	TRBV13	16	TRBJ1-1	NA	TGTGCCAGCTGCTCCTGGGGACACCCTCGGGAGACTGAAGCTTTCTTT	CASCSWGHPRETEAFF
NA	TRBV10-2	13	TRBJ2-1	TRBD2	TGCGCCAGCAGGCTAGCGGGGGGAGATGAGCAGTTCTTC	CASRLAGGDEQFF
NA	TRBV7-8	15	TRBJ1-5	NA	TGTGCCAGCAGCTTACAGAAGACAGTCGGGCAGCCCCAGCATTTT	CASSLQKTVGQPQHF
NA	TRBV30	17	TRBJ1-4	NA	TGTGCCTGGAGTGTAATTCGGACACGTCCAACTAATGAAAAACTGTTTTTT	CAWSVIRTRPTNEKLFF
NA	TRBV12-2	16	TRBJ2-2	NA	TGTGCAAGTCGCTTAGCAGGGAAACAGAACACCGGGGAGCTGTTTTTT	CASRLAGKQNTGELFF
NA	TRBV5-1	14	TRBJ1-6	NA	TGCGCCAGCAGGGTTGACCAGGTTAATTCACCCCTCCACTTT	CASRVDQVNSPLHF
NA	TRBV4-2	16	TRBJ1-3	NA	TGTGCCAGCAGCCAAGCGCGCGCCGCCTCTGGAAACACCATATATTTT	CASSQARAASGNTIYF
NA	TRBV4-2	15	TRBJ1-4	NA	TGTGCCAGCAGCCAAGATTGGGACGCTAATGAAAAACTGTTTTTT	CASSQDWDANEKLFF
NA	TRBV4-1	18	TRBJ2-1	TRBD2	TGCGCCAGCAGCCATGGTTACGGGGGGGAAAGCTCCTACAATGAGCAGTTCTTC	CASSHGYGGESSYNEQFF
once	TRBV29-1	14	TRBJ2-1	NA	TGCAGCGTCGCGGGGTTTCCTTCCTACAATGAGCAGTTCTTC	CSVAGFPSYNEQFF
NA	TRBV27	13	TRBJ1-2	TRBD1	TGTGCCAGTGCCCCCGGGACAGGGTTTGGCTACACCTTC	CASAPGTGFGYTF
NA	TRBV7-8	14	TRBJ2-5	NA	TGTGCCAGCAGCCGAGGGTGGGGGGAAGAGACCCAGTACTTC	CASSRGWGEETQYF
once	TRBV30	14	TRBJ2-7	NA	TGTGCCTGGAGTTTAGAAGGGGGGAGTTACGAGCAGTACTTC	CAWSLEGGSYEQYF
NA	TRBV5-1	16	TRBJ1-1	NA	TGCGCCAGCAGCTTGGGGGCCGCACCTATGAACACTGAAGCTTTCTTT	CASSLGAAPMNTEAFF
few	TRBV4-2	18	TRBJ2-5	NA	TGTGCCAGCAGCCAAGAGTCAATCGGGACGGCCCCTTCAGAGACCCAGTACTTC	CASSQESIGTAPSETQYF
NA	TRBV2	13	TRBJ2-7	NA	TGTGCCAGCATGGCATGGACAGTCTACGAGCAGTACTTC	CASMAWTVYEQYF
NA	TRBV5-1	13	TRBJ1-1	NA	TGCGCCACGCGAAGCAGGGCGGGGACTGAAGCTTTCTTT	CATRSRAGTEAFF
NA	TRBV18	17	TRBJ1-3	TRBD1	TGTGCCAGCTCCCCCACCCGGACAGGGGGCCCTGGAAACACCATATATTTT	CASSPTRTGGPGNTIYF
NA	TRBV4-1	13	TRBJ1-1	NA	TGCGCCAGCAGCCAAGATCGGGGTACTGAAGCTTTCTTT	CASSQDRGTEAFF
NA	TRBV11-3	16	TRBJ2-5	TRBD2	TGTGCCAGCTCCCTTAGGGGAGGGGCGGCTGGAGAGACCCAGTACTTC	CASSLRGGAAGETQYF
NA	TRBV5-1	16	TRBJ2-7	TRBD1	TGCGCCAGCAGCTTGGCCCCGGGACAGGCCGCCTACGAGCAGTACTTC	CASSLAPGQAAYEQYF
NA	TRBV6-5	14	TRBJ1-4	NA	TGTGCCAGCAGTTTAAGGGGGAGTAATGAAAAACTGTTTTTT	CASSLRGSNEKLFF
NA	TRBV6-1	12	TRBJ1-5	NA	TGTGCCAGCAGTACAGGGAATCAGCCCCAGCATTTT	CASSTGNQPQHF
NA	TRBV7-9	15	TRBJ1-6	NA	TGTGCCAGCAGCGCCCGGAGAGGGATACATTCACCCCTCCACTTT	CASSARRGIHSPLHF
NA	TRBV29-1	13	TRBJ2-1	NA	TGCAGCGTTGATTCAGGGGGGGGCAATGAGCAGTTCTTC	CSVDSGGGNEQFF
NA	TRBV4-1	13	TRBJ2-1	NA	TGCGCCAGCAGCCCGAACGGGGTTGATGAGCAGTTCTTC	CASSPNGVDEQFF
NA	TRBV5-1	16	TRBJ1-6	NA	TGCGCCAGCAGCCCCTATGAGGCCTCCTATAATTCACCCCTCCACTTT	CASSPYEASYNSPLHF
NA	TRBV7-9	15	TRBJ2-3	TRBD2	TGTGCCACCCTACTTAGCGGGGCCTACACAGATACGCAGTATTTT	CATLLSGAYTDTQYF
NA	TRBV7-9	16	TRBJ1-1	NA	TGTGCCAGCAGCCTTCCCGGGCACAGGATGAACACTGAAGCTTTCTTT	CASSLPGHRMNTEAFF
NA	TRBV7-9	14	TRBJ2-3	NA	TGTGCCAGCAGCTCGACTCTGAGCGCAGATACGCAGTATTTT	CASSSTLSADTQYF
NA	TRBV27	12	TRBJ1-6	NA	TGTGCCAGCAGTCAATGGGGATCACCCCTCCACTTT	CASSQWGSPLHF